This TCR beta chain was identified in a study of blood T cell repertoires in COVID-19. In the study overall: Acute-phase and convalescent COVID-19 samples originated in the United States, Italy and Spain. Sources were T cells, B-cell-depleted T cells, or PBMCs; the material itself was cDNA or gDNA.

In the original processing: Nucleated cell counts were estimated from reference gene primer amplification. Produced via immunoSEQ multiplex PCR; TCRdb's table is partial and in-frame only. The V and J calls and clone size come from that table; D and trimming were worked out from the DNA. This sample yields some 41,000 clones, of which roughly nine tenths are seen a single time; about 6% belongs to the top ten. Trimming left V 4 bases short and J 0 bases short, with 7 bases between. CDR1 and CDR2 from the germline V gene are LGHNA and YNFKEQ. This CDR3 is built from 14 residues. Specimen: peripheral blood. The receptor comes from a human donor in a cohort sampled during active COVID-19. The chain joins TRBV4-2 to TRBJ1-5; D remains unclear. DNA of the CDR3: TGTGCCAGCAGCCTGGCCAATAGCAATCAGCCCCAGCATTTT. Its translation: CASSLANSNQPQHF.